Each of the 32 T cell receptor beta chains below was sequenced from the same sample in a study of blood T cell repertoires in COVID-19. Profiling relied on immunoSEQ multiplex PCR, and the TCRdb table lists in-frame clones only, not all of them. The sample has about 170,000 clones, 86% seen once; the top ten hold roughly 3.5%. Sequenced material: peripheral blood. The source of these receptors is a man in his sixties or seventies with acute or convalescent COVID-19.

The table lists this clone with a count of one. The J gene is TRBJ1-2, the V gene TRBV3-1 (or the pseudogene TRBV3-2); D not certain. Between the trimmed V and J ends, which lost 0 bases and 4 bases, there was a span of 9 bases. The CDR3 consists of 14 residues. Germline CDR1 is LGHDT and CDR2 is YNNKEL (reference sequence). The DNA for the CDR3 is TGTGCCAGCAGCCAAGAGGGAGGGAGCTATGGCTACACCTTC. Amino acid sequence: CASSQEGGSYGYTF.

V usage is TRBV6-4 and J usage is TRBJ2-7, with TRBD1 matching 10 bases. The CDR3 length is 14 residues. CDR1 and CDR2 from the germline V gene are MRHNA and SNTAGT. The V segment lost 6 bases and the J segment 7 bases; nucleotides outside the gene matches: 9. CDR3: CASRRDRGDAEQYF. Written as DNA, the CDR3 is TGTGCCAGCAGACGGGACAGGGGAGATGCAGAGCAGTACTTC.

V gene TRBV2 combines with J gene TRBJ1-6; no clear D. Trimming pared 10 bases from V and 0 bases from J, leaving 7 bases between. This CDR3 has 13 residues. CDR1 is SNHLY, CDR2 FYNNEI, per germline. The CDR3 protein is CATASSYNSPLHF. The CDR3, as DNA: TGTGCCACCGCCAGCTCCTATAATTCACCCCTCCACTTT.

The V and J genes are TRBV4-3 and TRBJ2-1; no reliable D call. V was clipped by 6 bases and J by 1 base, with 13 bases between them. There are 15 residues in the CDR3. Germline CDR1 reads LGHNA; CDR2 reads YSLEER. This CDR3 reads CASRPRYTSYNEQFF. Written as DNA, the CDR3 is TGCGCCAGCAGGCCAAGATATACATCCTACAATGAGCAGTTCTTC.

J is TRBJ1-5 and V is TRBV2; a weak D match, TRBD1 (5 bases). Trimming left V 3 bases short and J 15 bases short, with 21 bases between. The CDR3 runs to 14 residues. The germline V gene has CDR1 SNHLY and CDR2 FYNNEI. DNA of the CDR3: TGTGCCAGCAGTGATCAACCAAATTCAGGGTCCCGGCATTTT. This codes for CASSDQPNSGSRHF.

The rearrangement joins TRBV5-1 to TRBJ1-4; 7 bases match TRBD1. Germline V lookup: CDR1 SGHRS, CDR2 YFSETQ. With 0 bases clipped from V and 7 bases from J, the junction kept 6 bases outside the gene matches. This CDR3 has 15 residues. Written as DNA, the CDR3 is TGCGCCAGCAGCTTGGAGACAGGGTTTACTGAAAAACTGTTTTTT. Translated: CASSLETGFTEKLFF.

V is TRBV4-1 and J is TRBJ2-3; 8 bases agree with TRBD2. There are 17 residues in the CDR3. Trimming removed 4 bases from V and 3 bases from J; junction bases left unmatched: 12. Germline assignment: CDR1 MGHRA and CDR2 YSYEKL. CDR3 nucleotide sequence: TGCGCCAGCAGCCCAAGGCGGGGCGGCGGGAGGACAGATACGCAGTATTTT. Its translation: CASSPRRGGGRTDTQYF.

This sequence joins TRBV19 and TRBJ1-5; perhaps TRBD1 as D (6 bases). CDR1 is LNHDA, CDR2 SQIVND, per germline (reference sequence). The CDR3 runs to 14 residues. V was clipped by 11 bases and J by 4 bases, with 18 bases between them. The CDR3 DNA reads TGTGCCTCCACTTTAAGGGGGGGAAATCAGCCCCAGCATTTT. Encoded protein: CASTLRGGNQPQHF.

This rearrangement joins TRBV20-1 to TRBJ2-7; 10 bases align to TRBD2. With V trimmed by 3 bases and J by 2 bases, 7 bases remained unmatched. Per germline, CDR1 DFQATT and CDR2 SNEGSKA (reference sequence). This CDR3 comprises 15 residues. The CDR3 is CSASSGTSAPYEQYF. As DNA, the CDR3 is TGCAGTGCTAGTTCCGGGACTAGCGCTCCCTACGAGCAGTACTTC.

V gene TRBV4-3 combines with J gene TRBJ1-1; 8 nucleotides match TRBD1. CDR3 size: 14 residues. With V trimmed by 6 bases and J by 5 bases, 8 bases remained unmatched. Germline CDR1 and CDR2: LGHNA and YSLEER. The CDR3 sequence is CASRTQQGGTEAFF. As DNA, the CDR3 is TGCGCCAGCAGGACGCAACAGGGGGGTACTGAAGCTTTCTTT.

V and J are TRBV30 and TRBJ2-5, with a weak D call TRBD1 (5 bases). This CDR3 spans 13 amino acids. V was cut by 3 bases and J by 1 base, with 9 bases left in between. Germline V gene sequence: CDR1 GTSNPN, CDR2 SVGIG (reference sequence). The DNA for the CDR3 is TGTGCCTGGAGGGGGCTGAGCCAAGAGACCCAGTACTTC. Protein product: CAWRGLSQETQYF.

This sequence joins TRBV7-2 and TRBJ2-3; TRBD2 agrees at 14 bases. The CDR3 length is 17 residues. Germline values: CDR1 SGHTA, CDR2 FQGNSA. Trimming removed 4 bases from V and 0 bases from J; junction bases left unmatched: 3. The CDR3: CASSSGLAGGSTDTQYF. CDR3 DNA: TGTGCCAGCAGCTCCGGACTAGCGGGGGGAAGCACAGATACGCAGTATTTT.

The CDR3, as DNA: TGTGCCAGCAGCGGTTTTATAACGCCACCCACAGGAAACACTGAAGCTTTCTTT. It specifies CASSGFITPPTGNTEAFF. The chain employs TRBV5-6 and TRBJ1-1; D possibly corresponds to TRBD1 (5 bases). Germline V gene data show CDR1 as SGHDT and CDR2 as YYEEEE. The V end was cut by 4 bases, the J end by 2 bases, with 24 bases between. There are 18 residues in the CDR3.

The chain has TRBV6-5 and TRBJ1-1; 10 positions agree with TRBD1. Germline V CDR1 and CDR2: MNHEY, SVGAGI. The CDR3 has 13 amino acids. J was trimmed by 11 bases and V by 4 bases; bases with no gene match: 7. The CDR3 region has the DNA TGTGCCAGCAGTTCCGGGACAGGGGTGTGGGCTTTCTTT. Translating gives CASSSGTGVWAFF.

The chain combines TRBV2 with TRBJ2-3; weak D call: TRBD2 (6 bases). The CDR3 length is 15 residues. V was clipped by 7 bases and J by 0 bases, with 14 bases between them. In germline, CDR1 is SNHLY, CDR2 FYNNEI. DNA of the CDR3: TGTGCCAGCATCCGGGACTCCCCTAGCACAGATACGCAGTATTTT. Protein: CASIRDSPSTDTQYF.

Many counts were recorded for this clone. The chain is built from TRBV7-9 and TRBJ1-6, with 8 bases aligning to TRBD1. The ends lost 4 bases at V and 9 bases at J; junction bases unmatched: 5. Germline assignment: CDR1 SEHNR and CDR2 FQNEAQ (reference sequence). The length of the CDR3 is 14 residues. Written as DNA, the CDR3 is TGTGCCAGCAGCTGGACAGGGACCGCTTCACCCCTCCACTTT. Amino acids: CASSWTGTASPLHF.

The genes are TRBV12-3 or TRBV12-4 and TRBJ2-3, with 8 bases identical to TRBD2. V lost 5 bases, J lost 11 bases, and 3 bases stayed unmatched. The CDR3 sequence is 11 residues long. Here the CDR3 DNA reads TGTGCCAGCAGTCGTCGGGGGGGGCAGTATTTT. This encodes CASSRRGGQYF.

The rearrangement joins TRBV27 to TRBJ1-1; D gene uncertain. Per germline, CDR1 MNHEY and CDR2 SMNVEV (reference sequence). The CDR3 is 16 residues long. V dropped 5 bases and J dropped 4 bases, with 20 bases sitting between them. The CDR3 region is CASSPGGGRWGTEAFF. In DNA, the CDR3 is TGTGCCAGCAGTCCTGGAGGAGGGCGGTGGGGCACTGAAGCTTTCTTT.

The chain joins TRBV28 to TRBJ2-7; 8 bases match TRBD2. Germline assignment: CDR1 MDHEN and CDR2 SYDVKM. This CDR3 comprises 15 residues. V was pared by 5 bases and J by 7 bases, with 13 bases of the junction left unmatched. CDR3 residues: CASSPRGSGSLEQYF. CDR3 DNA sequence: TGTGCCAGCAGTCCCCGGGGCAGCGGGAGCTTGGAGCAGTACTTC.

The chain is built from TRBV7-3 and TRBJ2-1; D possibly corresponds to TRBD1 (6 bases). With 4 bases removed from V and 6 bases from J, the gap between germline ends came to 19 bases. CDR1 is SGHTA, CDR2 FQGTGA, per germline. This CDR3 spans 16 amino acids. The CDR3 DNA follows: TGTGCCAGCAGCTCAGTGGGGTTAGAGGGGGTCAATGAGCAGTTCTTC. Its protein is CASSSVGLEGVNEQFF.

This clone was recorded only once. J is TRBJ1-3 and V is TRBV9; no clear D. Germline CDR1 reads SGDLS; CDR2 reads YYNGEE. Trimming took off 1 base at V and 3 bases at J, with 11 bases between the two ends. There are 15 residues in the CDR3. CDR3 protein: CASSVRGYDGNTIYF. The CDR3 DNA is TGTGCCAGCAGCGTAAGAGGGTATGATGGAAACACCATATATTTT.

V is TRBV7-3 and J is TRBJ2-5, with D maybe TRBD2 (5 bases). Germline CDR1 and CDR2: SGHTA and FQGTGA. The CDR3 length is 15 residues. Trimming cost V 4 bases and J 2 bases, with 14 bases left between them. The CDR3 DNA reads TGTGCCAGCAGCTCCCGGGGAACAGATCAAGAGACCCAGTACTTC. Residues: CASSSRGTDQETQYF.

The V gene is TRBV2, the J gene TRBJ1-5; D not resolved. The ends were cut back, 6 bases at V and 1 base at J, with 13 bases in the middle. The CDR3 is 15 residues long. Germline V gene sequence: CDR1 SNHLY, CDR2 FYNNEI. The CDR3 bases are TGTGCCAGCAGATACAGCCTTATGAGCAATCAGCCCCAGCATTTT. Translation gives CASRYSLMSNQPQHF. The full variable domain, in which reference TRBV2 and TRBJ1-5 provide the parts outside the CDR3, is EPEVTQTPSHQVTQMGQEVILRCVPISNHLYFYWYRQILGQKVEFLVSFYNNEISEKSEIFDDQFSVERPDGSNFTLKIRSTKLEDSAMYFCASRYSLMSNQPQHFGDGTRLSIL.

In nucleotides, the CDR3 is TGTGCCAGCAGCCCCACCCCAGGGAGGGACACTGAAGCTTTCTTT. It translates to CASSPTPGRDTEAFF. J is TRBJ1-1 and V is TRBV5-6; weak D call: TRBD1 (5 bases). Trimming left V 4 bases short and J 3 bases short, with 16 bases between. The V gene's germline CDR1 is SGHDT and CDR2 YYEEEE. This CDR3 contains 15 residues.

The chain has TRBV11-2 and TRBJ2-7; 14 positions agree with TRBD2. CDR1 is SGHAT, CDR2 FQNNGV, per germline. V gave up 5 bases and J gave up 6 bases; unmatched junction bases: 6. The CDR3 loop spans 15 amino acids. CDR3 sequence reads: CASSGTSGSGVEQYF. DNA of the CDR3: TGTGCCAGCAGCGGGACTAGCGGGAGTGGGGTCGAGCAGTACTTC.

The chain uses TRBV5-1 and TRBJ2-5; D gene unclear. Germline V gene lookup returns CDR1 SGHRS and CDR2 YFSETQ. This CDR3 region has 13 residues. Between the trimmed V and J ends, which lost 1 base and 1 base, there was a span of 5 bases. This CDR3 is CASSLTVQETQYF. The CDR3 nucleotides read TGCGCCAGCAGCTTGACAGTCCAAGAGACCCAGTACTTC.

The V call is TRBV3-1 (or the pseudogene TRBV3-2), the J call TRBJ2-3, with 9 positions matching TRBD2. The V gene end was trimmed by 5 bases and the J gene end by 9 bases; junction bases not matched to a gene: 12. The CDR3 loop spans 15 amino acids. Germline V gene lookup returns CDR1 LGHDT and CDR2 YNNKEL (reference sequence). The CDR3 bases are TGTGCCAGCAGCTTAATAGCGGGAGCCGATGGGACGCAGTATTTT. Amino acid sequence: CASSLIAGADGTQYF.

DNA for the CDR3: TGCAGTGCTAGTGTTGTAAACACTGAAGCTTTCTTT. The encoded protein is CSASVVNTEAFF. J is TRBJ1-1 and V is TRBV20-1; D call uncertain. V was trimmed by 3 bases and J by 2 bases, leaving 7 bases between them. This CDR3 is 12 amino acids long. Germline-derived CDR1 and CDR2 are DFQATT and SNEGSKA (reference sequence).

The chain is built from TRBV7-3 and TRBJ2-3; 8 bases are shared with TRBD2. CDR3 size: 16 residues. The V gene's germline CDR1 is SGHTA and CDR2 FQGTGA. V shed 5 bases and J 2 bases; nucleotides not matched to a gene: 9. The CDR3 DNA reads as TGTGCCAGCAGCAACCGAATAGCGGGGTTCACAGATACGCAGTATTTT. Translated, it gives CASSNRIAGFTDTQYF. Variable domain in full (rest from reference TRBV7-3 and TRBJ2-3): GAGVSQTPSNKVTEKGKYVELRCDPISGHTALYWYRQSLGQGPEFLIYFQGTGAADDSGLPNDRFFAVRPEGSVSTLKIQRTERGDSAVYLCASSNRIAGFTDTQYFGPGTRLTVL.

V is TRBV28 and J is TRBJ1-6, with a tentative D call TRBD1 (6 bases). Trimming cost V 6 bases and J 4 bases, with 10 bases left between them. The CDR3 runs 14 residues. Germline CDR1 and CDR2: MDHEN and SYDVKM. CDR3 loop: CASSSDRYNSPLHF. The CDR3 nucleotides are TGTGCCAGCAGCTCAGACAGGTATAATTCACCCCTCCACTTT.

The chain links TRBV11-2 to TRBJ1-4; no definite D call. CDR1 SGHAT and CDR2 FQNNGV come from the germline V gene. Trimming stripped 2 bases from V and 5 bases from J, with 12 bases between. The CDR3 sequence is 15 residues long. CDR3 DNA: TGTGCCAGCAGCTTACCGGGTGGCTCGAATGAAAAACTGTTTTTT. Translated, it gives CASSLPGGSNEKLFF. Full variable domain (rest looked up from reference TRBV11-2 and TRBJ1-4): EAGVAQSPRYKIIEKRQSVAFWCNPISGHATLYWYQQILGQGPKLLIQFQNNGVVDDSQLPKDRFSAERLKGVDSTLKIQPAKLEDSAVYLCASSLPGGSNEKLFFGSGTQLSVL.

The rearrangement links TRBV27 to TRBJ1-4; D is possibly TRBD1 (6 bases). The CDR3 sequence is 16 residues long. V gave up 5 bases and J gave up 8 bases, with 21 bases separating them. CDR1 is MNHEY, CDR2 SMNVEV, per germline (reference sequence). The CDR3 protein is CASSPISTGMREKLFF. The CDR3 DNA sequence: TGTGCCAGCAGTCCCATATCAACAGGGATGAGAGAAAAACTGTTTTTT.